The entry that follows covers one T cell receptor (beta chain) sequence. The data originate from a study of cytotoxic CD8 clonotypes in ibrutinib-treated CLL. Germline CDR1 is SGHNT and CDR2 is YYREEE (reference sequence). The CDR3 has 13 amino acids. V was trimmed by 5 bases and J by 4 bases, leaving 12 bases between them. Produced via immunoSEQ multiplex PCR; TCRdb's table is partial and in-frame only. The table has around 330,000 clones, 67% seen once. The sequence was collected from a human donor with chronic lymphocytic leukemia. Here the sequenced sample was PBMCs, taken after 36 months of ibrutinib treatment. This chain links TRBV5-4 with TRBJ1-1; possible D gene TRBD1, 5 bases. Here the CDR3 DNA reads TGTGCCAGCAGAAACAGGACGGGCACTGAAGCTTTCTTT. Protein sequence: CASRNRTGTEAFF. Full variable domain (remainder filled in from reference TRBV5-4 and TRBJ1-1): ETGVTQSPTHLIKTRGQQVTLRCSSQSGHNTVSWYQQALGQGPQFIFQYYREEENGRGNFPPRFSGLQFPNYSSELNVNALELDDSALYLCASRNRTGTEAFFGQGTRLTVV.